This T cell receptor beta chain was profiled in a study of CD8+CD57+ T cells in acquired aplastic anemia. For the study at large: Recorded DNA amounts for sorted CD4+ and CD8+ cells had an average of about 3.5 ug.

CDR3 and TCR beta VDJ profiling relied on genomic DNA as the template. TCRdb independently ran MiXCR on the reads; one entry per CDR3 protein. The sample carries about 160,000 distinct CDR3 sequences, around 45% recorded once. Germline V gene data show CDR1 as LNHDA and CDR2 as SQIVND (reference sequence). The trim removed 5 bases at V and 9 bases at J, leaving 6 bases unmatched. CDR3 size: 15 residues. Study results and caveats: Around 29 shared CD8+ CDR3s appeared highly expressed within patients' immunodominant clones.

To note about this clonotype: Its target is unknown.

This sequence joins TRBV19 and TRBJ1-6, with 11 bases fitting TRBD1. The sequencing input was sorted CD4+, CD8+, or CD8+CD57+ T cells (not recorded which) from PBMCs. The sequence came from a human donor in good health. The CDR3 nucleotides are TGTGCCAGTAGTGTCGCCGGGACAGGGGGTTCACCCCTCCACTTT. Its translation: CASSVAGTGGSPLHF. The full variable domain, rest sourced from reference TRBV19 and TRBJ1-6, is DGGITQSPKYLFRKEGQNVTLSCEQNLNHDAMYWYRQDPGQGLRLIYYSQIVNDFQKGDIAEGYSVSREKKESFPLTVTSAQKNPTAFYLCASSVAGTGGSPLHFGNGTRLTVT.